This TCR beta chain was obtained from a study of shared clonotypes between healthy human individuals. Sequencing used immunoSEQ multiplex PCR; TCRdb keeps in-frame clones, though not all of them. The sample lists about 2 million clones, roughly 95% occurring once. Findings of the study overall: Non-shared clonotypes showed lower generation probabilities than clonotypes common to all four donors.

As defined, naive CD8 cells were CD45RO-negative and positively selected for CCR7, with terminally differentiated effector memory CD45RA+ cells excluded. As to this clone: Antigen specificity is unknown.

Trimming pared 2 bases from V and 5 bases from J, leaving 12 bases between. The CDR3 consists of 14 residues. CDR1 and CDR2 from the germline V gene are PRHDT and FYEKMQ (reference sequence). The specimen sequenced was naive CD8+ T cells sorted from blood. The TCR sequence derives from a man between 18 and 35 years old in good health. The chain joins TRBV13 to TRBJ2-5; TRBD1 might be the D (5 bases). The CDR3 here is CASSLSQGIETQYF. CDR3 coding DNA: TGTGCCAGCAGCTTAAGTCAGGGCATCGAGACCCAGTACTTC.